The rows below give T cell receptor beta chains drawn from one sample of a study of blood T cell repertoires in COVID-19. Libraries were prepared by immunoSEQ multiplex PCR; TCRdb keeps only in-frame clonotypes and omits some of them. Seen here are 350,000 to 450,000 clones, approximately 90% observed once, and the top ten hold about 1.4%. The sample was peripheral blood. The receptors stem from a woman aged 40 to 50 with COVID-19, enrolled during active disease. Each CDR3 is given with its conserved first and last residue. Each record gives: J gene, CDR3 length, clone size, V gene, D gene, CDR3 protein, CDR3 DNA. D genes are given only for firm matches. Size is omitted from some rows. Given values are once, few, many or a class for expanded clones.

TRBJ1-5	13	-	TRBV6-1	-	CASRPTLPGPQHF	TGTGCCAGCAGACCTACCCTTCCGGGGCCCCAGCATTTT
TRBJ2-2	17	-	TRBV30	TRBD1	CACSGTAISYRGGELFF	TGTGCCTGCTCCGGGACAGCTATCTCGTATCGGGGCGGGGAGCTGTTTTTT
TRBJ2-3	16	-	TRBV24-1	TRBD1	CATSDSGTGEEDTQYF	TGTGCCACCAGTGATTCCGGGACAGGGGAGGAAGATACGCAGTATTTT
TRBJ1-2	13	-	TRBV2	-	CASSDGGLGGYTF	TGTGCCAGCAGCGACGGGGGTCTAGGGGGCTACACCTTC
TRBJ2-3	16	-	TRBV27	TRBD1	CASRLATGSFTDTQYF	TGTGCCAGCAGACTCGCGACAGGGTCCTTCACAGATACGCAGTATTTT
TRBJ2-7	13	few	TRBV27	-	CASYDSQKVEQYF	TGTGCCAGCTACGACTCGCAAAAAGTCGAGCAGTACTTC
TRBJ1-1	16	-	TRBV7-5	-	CARSLARTVSNTEAFF	TGTGCCAGAAGCTTAGCGCGAACAGTCTCGAACACTGAAGCTTTCTTT
TRBJ2-1	13	-	TRBV7-2	TRBD2	CASGREAWGEQFF	TGTGCCAGCGGGCGGGAGGCCTGGGGGGAGCAGTTCTTC
TRBJ2-2	14	-	TRBV6-5	TRBD2	CASSWDYFNGELFF	TGTGCCAGCAGTTGGGACTATTTTAACGGGGAGCTGTTTTTT
TRBJ1-4	15	few	TRBV12-1	-	CASFPGQGVGEKLFF	TGTGCCAGTTTCCCGGGACAGGGGGTGGGTGAAAAACTGTTTTTT
TRBJ2-1	14	-	TRBV14	-	CASSPPGGFGEQFF	TGTGCCAGCAGCCCTCCCGGCGGATTTGGTGAGCAGTTCTTC
TRBJ1-1	11	-	TRBV12-5	-	CASARNTEAFF	TGTGCTAGTGCGCGGAACACTGAAGCTTTCTTT
TRBJ2-1	14	-	TRBV13	-	CASSLGAGWNEQFF	TGTGCCAGCAGCTTAGGTGCGGGGTGGAATGAGCAGTTCTTC
TRBJ2-1	17	-	TRBV4-3	TRBD2	CASSQVESSGPYNEQFF	TGCGCCAGCAGCCAAGTAGAGTCTAGCGGTCCCTACAATGAGCAGTTCTTC